These 16 T cell receptor beta chains originate from one sample sequenced in a study of PD-1 blockade in mismatch repair-deficient tumors. Generated by immunoSEQ multiplex PCR, the TCRdb table keeps only in-frame clones and is missing some. The sample yields approximately 110,000 clones, 70% to 80% seen once. Here the sequenced sample was peripheral blood, taken approximately 64 weeks after starting pembrolizumab. Receptors were obtained from an adult with mismatch repair-deficient cancer.

The chain recombines TRBV7-3 with TRBJ2-7, with D uncertain. The germline gives CDR1 SGHTA, CDR2 FQGTGA. Trimming removed 3 bases at V and 0 bases at J, with 9 bases between. The CDR3 extends over 14 amino acids. In nucleotides, the CDR3 is TGTGCCAGCAGCTTTGAGCTAGTCTCCTACGAGCAGTACTTC. Residues: CASSFELVSYEQYF. Full variable domain (missing parts from reference TRBV7-3 and TRBJ2-7): GAGVSQTPSNKVTEKGKYVELRCDPISGHTALYWYRQSLGQGPEFLIYFQGTGAADDSGLPNDRFFAVRPEGSVSTLKIQRTERGDSAVYLCASSFELVSYEQYFGPGTRLTVT.

This clone has only one observation. The chain has TRBV5-4 and TRBJ2-7; 11 bases agree with TRBD2. V dropped 3 bases and J dropped 1; count of bases not matched to a gene: 9. This CDR3 comprises 17 residues. Germline V gene lookup returns CDR1 SGHNT and CDR2 YYREEE (reference sequence). CDR3 sequence (DNA): TGTGCCAGCAGCTGGGGGACTAGCGGAGACTGGTCCTACGAGCAGTACTTC. It encodes CASSWGTSGDWSYEQYF.

This chain connects TRBV4-1 to TRBJ1-1, with D unclear. V lost 4 bases and J lost 6, with 12 bases in between. Per the germline V gene, CDR1 is MGHRA and CDR2 is YSYEKL. This CDR3 comprises 13 residues. In DNA, the CDR3 is TGCGCCAGCAGCCTTGCCGTGCGCTCTGAAGCTTTCTTT. Translated: CASSLAVRSEAFF.

V usage is TRBV7-8 and J usage is TRBJ2-2, with 8 nucleotides matching TRBD1. The CDR3 length is 16 residues. Germline V gives CDR1 SGHVS, CDR2 FQNEAQ. V trimming: 3 bases; J trimming: 6 bases; junction bases outside the gene matches: 9. This CDR3 reads CASSFPGTGRSGELFF. The CDR3 nucleotides read TGTGCCAGCAGCTTCCCCGGGACAGGACGTTCCGGGGAGCTGTTTTTT.

This chain links TRBV30 with TRBJ2-7; 8 bases fit TRBD2. Germline trimming cut 1 base from V and 5 bases from J; bases unmatched to any gene: 10. The CDR3 totals 15 residues. Germline V lookup: CDR1 GTSNPN, CDR2 SVGIG (reference sequence). Written as DNA, the CDR3 is TGTGCCTGGAGTGCGGGACGGGAGGGATCGGACGAGCAGTACTTC. It yields the protein CAWSAGREGSDEQYF.

The gene calls are TRBV5-1 and TRBJ1-3; TRBD1 aligns across 7 bases. CDR3 length: 15 residues. With 4 bases clipped from V and 4 bases from J, the junction kept 8 bases outside the gene matches. Germline CDR1 SGHRS, CDR2 YFSETQ. The CDR3 DNA follows: TGCGCCAGCAGCCATGACAGGGTGGGAGGAAACACCATATATTTT. Its protein product is CASSHDRVGGNTIYF. The full variable domain, its missing parts supplied by reference TRBV5-1 and TRBJ1-3, is KAGVTQTPRYLIKTRGQQVTLSCSPISGHRSVSWYQQTPGQGLQFLFEYFSETQRNKGNFPGRFSGRQFSNSRSEMNVSTLELGDSALYLCASSHDRVGGNTIYFGEGSWLTVV.

The rearrangement uses TRBV7-9 and TRBJ2-3, with 15 bases that match TRBD2. The J segment lost 2 bases and the V segment lost 5 bases, leaving 5 bases of the junction unmatched. The CDR3 consists of 17 residues. Germline CDR1 SEHNR, CDR2 FQNEAQ (reference sequence). The CDR3 DNA is TGTGCCAGCAGCCCTGGGACTAGCGGGAGGCTCACAGATACGCAGTATTTT. It specifies CASSPGTSGRLTDTQYF.

V and J are TRBV9 and TRBJ1-1, with a tentative D call TRBD1 (5 bases). Germline V gene sequence: CDR1 SGDLS, CDR2 YYNGEE. This CDR3 region has 17 residues. The V and J ends lost 0 bases and 1 base respectively, with 16 bases between them. CDR3 DNA sequence: TGTGCCAGCAGCGTAGGTCTAGGGATCGGGGGGAACACTGAAGCTTTCTTT. Translating it yields CASSVGLGIGGNTEAFF.

In its sample, this clone was seen once. The V call is TRBV11-3, the J call TRBJ1-2; 7 nucleotides align to TRBD1. Germline assignment: CDR1 SGHNT and CDR2 YENEEA. The CDR3 is 13 residues long. With 5 bases clipped from V and 4 bases from J, the junction kept 4 bases outside the gene matches. CDR3 bases: TGTGCCAGCAGCCCGGGGACAGCCTATGGCTACACCTTC. It yields the protein CASSPGTAYGYTF.

The rearrangement uses TRBV5-4 and TRBJ1-5; 7 nucleotides match TRBD1. CDR1 and CDR2 from the germline V gene are SGHNT and YYREEE (reference sequence). V shed 4 bases and J 0 bases; nucleotides not matched to a gene: 4. This CDR3 contains 15 residues. In DNA form, the CDR3 reads TGTGCCAGCAGCCCCAGGGGGGGTAGCAATCAGCCCCAGCATTTT. Its translation: CASSPRGGSNQPQHF.

The rearrangement links TRBV2 to TRBJ2-1; 9 bases align to TRBD1. Germline lookup yields CDR1 SNHLY and CDR2 FYNNEI. V was pared by 8 bases and J by 9 bases, with 11 bases of the junction left unmatched. This CDR3 is built from 14 residues. Here the CDR3 reads CASQGDRAVGEQFF. CDR3 nucleotides: TGTGCCAGCCAGGGGGACAGGGCCGTGGGTGAGCAGTTCTTC.

The J gene is TRBJ1-5, the V gene TRBV7-9; D might be TRBD1 (6 bases). With 1 base removed from V and 10 bases from J, the gap between germline ends came to 14 bases. From germline, CDR1 is SEHNR and CDR2 FQNEAQ (reference sequence). The CDR3 runs 14 residues. For the CDR3, the DNA is TGTGCCAGCAGCTTAGATCAGGGGACGGAACCCCAGCATTTT. Its protein is CASSLDQGTEPQHF.

The CDR3 protein is CASSLTGTWDSYEQYF. Written as DNA, the CDR3 is TGTGCCAGCAGCTTGACCGGGACATGGGACTCCTACGAGCAGTACTTC. This sequence joins TRBV5-4 and TRBJ2-7; D might be TRBD1 (6 bases). CDR3 length equals 16 residues. V shed 1 base and J shed 0 bases, with 14 bases lying between them. CDR1 and CDR2 (germline): SGHNT, YYREEE (reference sequence).

The V gene is TRBV9, the J gene TRBJ1-5; D not certain. Per germline, CDR1 SGDLS and CDR2 YYNGEE. This CDR3 has 14 residues. Trimming took off 0 bases at V and 9 bases at J, with 13 bases between the two ends. This chain's CDR3 is CASSVDPVGSPQHF. The CDR3 DNA reads as TGTGCCAGCAGCGTAGATCCGGTTGGTTCGCCCCAGCATTTT. Looking up the rest from reference TRBV9 and TRBJ1-5 gives the full variable domain: DSGVTQTPKHLITATGQRVTLRCSPRSGDLSVYWYQQSLDQGLQFLIQYYNGEERAKGNILERFSAQQFPDLHSELNLSSLELGDSALYFCASSVDPVGSPQHFGDGTRLSIL.

CDR3 sequence reads: CASSLDRGGYGYTF. CDR3 nucleotides: TGTGCCAGCAGCTTGGATCGAGGGGGGTATGGCTACACCTTC. The V call is TRBV5-6, the J call TRBJ1-2; D might be TRBD1 (6 bases). In germline, CDR1 is SGHDT, CDR2 YYEEEE. Trimming took 0 bases from V and 5 from J, leaving 11 bases between them. This CDR3 has 14 residues.

The J gene is TRBJ2-7, the V gene TRBV6-1; a possible D gene is TRBD1 (5 bases). Between the trimmed V and J ends, which lost 6 bases and 0 bases, there was a span of 15 bases. This CDR3 has 15 amino acids. Germline CDR1 and CDR2: MNHNS and SASEGT. The CDR3 loop reads CASSHGQLGSYEQYF. The CDR3 DNA reads TGTGCCAGCAGCCACGGACAACTGGGCTCCTACGAGCAGTACTTC.